One sample yielded the 27 T cell receptor beta chains listed below, sequenced in a study of CD4 T cells in relation to SARS-CoV-2 and coronaviruses. Libraries were prepared by immunoSEQ multiplex PCR; TCRdb keeps only in-frame clonotypes and omits some of them. Among some 26,000 clones listed, roughly 70% were seen once. Before the COVID-19 pandemic, during about 2011-2019, CD4+ T cells were taken from unexposed donors. After about ten days of culture, CD4+ T cells were isolated. Their antigens are not known. Sequencing was done on a sample of CD4+ T cells from PBMCs, cultured in vitro. These receptors came from a human donor in good health.

This clone was seen a handful of times. This rearrangement joins TRBV27 to TRBJ1-1; D perhaps matches TRBD1 (6 bases). Germline values: CDR1 MNHEY, CDR2 SMNVEV (reference sequence). The CDR3 is 16 amino acids. V lost 4 bases and J lost 2, with 17 bases in between. The CDR3: CASSYSLTGGNTEAFF. The CDR3 coding sequence is TGTGCCAGCAGTTACTCCTTGACAGGTGGTAACACTGAAGCTTTCTTT.

Only one count was recorded for this clone. The J gene is TRBJ2-1, the V gene TRBV7-3, with D maybe TRBD2 (5 bases). Trimming took off 5 bases at V and 1 base at J, with 18 bases between the two ends. Germline CDR1 reads SGHTA; CDR2 reads FQGTGA. The CDR3 length is 17 residues. CDR3: CASSPYRLSPSYNEQFF. Here the CDR3 DNA reads TGTGCCAGCAGCCCTTACAGACTATCTCCATCCTACAATGAGCAGTTCTTC.

The chain joins TRBV3-1 (or the pseudogene TRBV3-2) to TRBJ1-6; 9 positions agree with TRBD1. V shed 6 bases, J shed 3 bases, and the junction held 6 bases outside the gene matches. The germline V gene encodes CDR1 LGHDT and CDR2 YNNKEL (reference sequence). The CDR3 is 16 amino acids. Here the CDR3 DNA reads TGTGCCAGCAGTTCACAGGGGGCTAACTATAATTCACCCCTCCACTTT. Protein product: CASSSQGANYNSPLHF.

The chain recombines TRBV10-3 with TRBJ2-7; TRBD1 is a possible D gene (7 bases). Trimming took 0 bases from V and 6 from J, leaving 15 bases between them. Germline V gene lookup returns CDR1 ENHRY and CDR2 SYGVKD. CDR3 length: 15 amino acids. CDR3 amino acids: CAISESGGQPGEQYF. Here the CDR3 DNA reads TGTGCCATCAGTGAGTCGGGGGGACAGCCCGGCGAGCAGTACTTC.

This chain connects TRBV10-3 to TRBJ2-3; D is perhaps TRBD2 (5 bases). The V and J ends lost 2 bases and 8 bases respectively, with 14 bases between them. CDR3 length: 14 amino acids. Germline assignment: CDR1 ENHRY and CDR2 SYGVKD. This CDR3 is CAISERTAEGTQYF. CDR3 nucleotides: TGTGCCATCAGTGAGAGGACGGCAGAGGGTACGCAGTATTTT.

The CDR3 bases are TGTGCCAGCAGTTACTCACAAGGTACTCAGCCCCAGCATTTT. Translating gives CASSYSQGTQPQHF. This chain links TRBV6-5 with TRBJ1-5; D is undetermined. Germline V lookup: CDR1 MNHEY, CDR2 SVGAGI. Trimming pared 0 bases from V and 6 bases from J, leaving 9 bases between. The CDR3 spans 14 residues.

The chain is built from TRBV6-5 and TRBJ1-4; D uncertain. The germline V gene encodes CDR1 MNHEY and CDR2 SVGAGI. Deletions cut 5 bases from V and 8 bases from J, with 18 bases between. This CDR3 spans 15 amino acids. The CDR3 loop is CASSPDGFTREKLFF. The CDR3 DNA reads as TGTGCCAGCAGTCCCGACGGTTTCACAAGAGAAAAACTGTTTTTT.

The chain carries TRBV20-1 and TRBJ2-1, with D uncertain. CDR1 and CDR2 (germline): DFQATT, SNEGSKA (reference sequence). Trimming stripped 3 bases from V and 5 bases from J, with 5 bases between. The CDR3 runs to 11 residues. The CDR3 region has the DNA TGCAGTGCTAGGGGGAACAATGAGCAGTTCTTC. As protein: CSARGNNEQFF.

The chain combines TRBV18 with TRBJ2-3; 11 nucleotides agree with TRBD2. CDR1 and CDR2 (germline): KGHSH, LQKENI. The CDR3 extends over 16 amino acids. Trimming cost V 0 bases and J 1 base; bases outside gene matches: 0. CDR3: CASSPPGLAGTDTQYF. CDR3 DNA: TGTGCCAGCTCACCACCGGGACTAGCGGGCACAGATACGCAGTATTTT.

This clone was seen more than once but under ten times. The chain recombines TRBV5-1 with TRBJ1-4; unclear D gene. Trimming took off 5 bases at V and 4 bases at J, with 12 bases between the two ends. Germline assignment: CDR1 SGHRS and CDR2 YFSETQ. The CDR3 is made up of 14 amino acids. The CDR3 loop reads CASSLGPSNEKLFF. CDR3 DNA sequence: TGCGCCAGCAGTCTTGGCCCGAGTAATGAAAAACTGTTTTTT.

As concerns this clone: Because it lacks the conserved phenylalanine or tryptophan at the end, this CDR3 is likely a read error. Because the CDR3's place on the DNA is in doubt, the DNA is left out and the CDR3 is given as listed by TCRdb. The J gene is TRBJ2-7, the V gene TRBV12-2; the table's D call TRBD1 went unverified against the DNA. TRBV12-2 is termed a pseudogene. Both ends counted, the CDR3 spans 12 residues. The CDR3 is CASRLLFRTGYI.

The genes are TRBV19 and TRBJ1-4; 9 bases are shared with TRBD1. CDR1 is LNHDA, CDR2 SQIVND, per germline (reference sequence). The J segment lost 6 bases and the V segment lost 1 base, leaving 3 bases of the junction unmatched. The CDR3 totals 15 residues. The chain's CDR3 is CASSIGGTGYEKLFF. CDR3 nucleotides: TGTGCCAGTAGTATAGGAGGGACAGGGTATGAAAAACTGTTTTTT.

V usage is TRBV5-5 and J usage is TRBJ2-7; D is ambiguous. Germline assignment: CDR1 SGHKS and CDR2 YYEKEE (reference sequence). Trimming pared 9 bases from V and 0 bases from J, leaving 13 bases between. The CDR3 has 13 residues. This chain's CDR3 is CATHGPSSYEQYF. The CDR3 DNA reads as TGTGCCACCCACGGACCTAGCTCCTACGAGCAGTACTTC.

V is TRBV12-3 or TRBV12-4 and J is TRBJ1-5; D gene unclear. The CDR3 contains 12 residues. V lost 2 bases, J lost 7 bases, and 6 bases lay in between. The CDR3 DNA reads TGTGCCAGCAGTTTATTGTCACAGCCCCAGCATTTT. Translating gives CASSLLSQPQHF.

This clone has only one observation. The chain employs TRBV6-2 or TRBV6-3 and TRBJ1-4; D ambiguous. The CDR3 totals 16 residues. The V gene's germline CDR1 is MNHEY and CDR2 SVGEGT. Trimming shortened V by 3 bases and J by 0 bases, and 11 bases separated the two germline ends. The CDR3 DNA follows: TGTGCCAGCAGTTATGTCTTCGGTGCAACTAATGAAAAACTGTTTTTT. Translated, it gives CASSYVFGATNEKLFF.

The chain combines TRBV7-8 with TRBJ1-2; 8 positions agree with TRBD1. Germline loops: CDR1 SGHVS, CDR2 FQNEAQ. This CDR3 has 15 amino acids. J lost 1 base, V lost 5 bases, and 6 bases had no gene match. This CDR3 reads CASSSGTGGNYGYTF. Here the CDR3 DNA reads TGTGCCAGCAGCAGTGGGACAGGCGGTAACTATGGCTACACCTTC.

The chain employs TRBV3-1 (or the pseudogene TRBV3-2) and TRBJ2-7, with D tentatively TRBD2 (5 bases). The V gene's germline CDR1 is LGHDT and CDR2 YNNKEL (reference sequence). This CDR3 has 15 amino acids. Trimming took off 0 bases at V and 5 bases at J, with 14 bases between the two ends. CDR3 amino acids: CASSQDWQRRNEQYF. CDR3 coding DNA: TGTGCCAGCAGCCAAGATTGGCAGAGGAGGAACGAGCAGTACTTC.

The chain links TRBV28 to TRBJ2-7, with TRBD2 identical over 8 bases. Trimming at V came to 5 bases and at J to 5 bases, leaving 8 bases not matched to a gene. Germline V gene lookup returns CDR1 MDHEN and CDR2 SYDVKM. The CDR3 has 14 residues. CDR3: CASSDAGGLNEQYF. DNA of the CDR3: TGTGCCAGCAGTGATGCGGGAGGCCTGAACGAGCAGTACTTC.

This clone has just one count. The J gene is TRBJ1-2, the V gene TRBV2, with 7 bases fitting TRBD1. CDR1 and CDR2 from the germline V gene are SNHLY and FYNNEI. V shed 5 bases and J 6 bases; nucleotides not matched to a gene: 9. The CDR3 is made up of 14 amino acids. The CDR3 nucleotides are TGTGCCAGCAGTCCTCGACAGGGAGGGCATGGCTACACCTTC. Its translation is CASSPRQGGHGYTF.

This rearrangement joins TRBV24-1 to TRBJ2-7, with 9 nucleotides matching TRBD1. V shed 4 bases and J 4 bases; nucleotides not matched to a gene: 7. The CDR3 totals 15 residues. Germline assignment: CDR1 KGHDR and CDR2 SFDVKD. The DNA of the CDR3 is TGTGCCACCAGTGACCCGACAGGGGGGAGTTACGAGCAGTACTTC. Amino acid sequence: CATSDPTGGSYEQYF.

The genes are TRBV19 and TRBJ1-5, with a possible D match to TRBD1 (6 bases). Trimming removed 1 base from V and 7 bases from J, with 11 bases in between. The CDR3 is 14 residues long. Germline loops: CDR1 LNHDA, CDR2 SQIVND (reference sequence). CDR3 loop: CASSIGTGTQPQHF. In DNA, the CDR3 is TGTGCCAGTAGTATAGGAACAGGGACCCAGCCCCAGCATTTT.

The V gene is TRBV5-4, the J gene TRBJ2-1, with D possibly matching TRBD2 (5 bases). CDR3 length equals 15 residues. Trimming cost V 4 bases and J 0 bases, with 11 bases left between them. CDR1 SGHNT and CDR2 YYREEE come from the germline V gene (reference sequence). CDR3 in amino acids: CASSPTRYSYNEQFF. CDR3 nucleotide sequence: TGTGCCAGCAGCCCAACTAGATACTCCTACAATGAGCAGTTCTTC.

This chain connects TRBV6-5 to TRBJ2-7; possibly TRBD2 for D (5 bases). V was cut by 3 bases and J by 4 bases, with 16 bases left in between. This CDR3 contains 15 residues. Germline CDR1 and CDR2: MNHEY and SVGAGI. As DNA, the CDR3 is TGTGCCAGCAGTTATGGGAGTTCTCTAATGTACGAGCAGTACTTC. It codes for CASSYGSSLMYEQYF.

The J gene is TRBJ1-2, the V gene TRBV3-1 (or the pseudogene TRBV3-2), with D perhaps TRBD1 (5 bases). V was trimmed by 0 bases and J by 7 bases, leaving 18 bases between them. Germline-derived CDR1 and CDR2 are LGHDT and YNNKEL (reference sequence). CDR3 length: 16 amino acids. The CDR3 sequence: CASSQDHVQGDFGYTF. The CDR3 DNA follows: TGTGCCAGCAGCCAAGATCATGTCCAGGGAGACTTTGGCTACACCTTC.

This sequence joins TRBV5-1 and TRBJ1-1; no firm D call. This CDR3 is built from 15 residues. The ends were cut back, 4 bases at V and 0 bases at J, with 13 bases in the middle. Per the germline V gene, CDR1 is SGHRS and CDR2 is YFSETQ. For the CDR3, the DNA is TGCGCCAGCAGCCAAAATTACGGGCTGAACACTGAAGCTTTCTTT. Translated, it gives CASSQNYGLNTEAFF.

This clone showed up just a few times. The chain couples TRBV15 to TRBJ1-6; TRBD1 might be the D (5 bases). The V end lost 7 bases, the J end lost 9 bases, and 16 bases lay between the germline ends. Per the germline V gene, CDR1 is LNHNV and CDR2 is YYDKDF (reference sequence). The CDR3 is 14 residues long. As DNA, the CDR3 is TGTGCCACCAAAAAAACAGGCAACGGTTCACCCCTCCACTTT. The encoded protein is CATKKTGNGSPLHF.

This sequence joins TRBV19 and TRBJ1-5; no firm D call. The CDR3 contains 15 residues. The germline V and J ends were trimmed by 4 bases and 4 bases, with 14 bases remaining between them. Germline CDR1 is LNHDA and CDR2 is SQIVND (reference sequence). CDR3 DNA sequence: TGTGCCAGTAGTACGGGTCTACGCTGGAATCAGCCCCAGCATTTT. Amino acids: CASSTGLRWNQPQHF.